This T cell receptor beta chain was recorded in a study of blood T cell repertoires in COVID-19. Turning to the study itself: T cells, B-cell-depleted T cells, or PBMCs supplied cDNA or gDNA.

This CDR3 region has 15 residues. Per germline, CDR1 SGHKS and CDR2 YYEKEE (reference sequence). The V gene lost 4 bases and the J gene lost 5 bases, with 18 bases spanning the gap. Assay: immunoSEQ multiplex PCR; the TCRdb copy retains only in-frame clones and omits some. The table records 87,000 or so clones, roughly 76% of them present only once. Sequencing was carried out using peripheral blood. The V gene is TRBV5-5, the J gene TRBJ2-5; tentatively, D is TRBD2 (6 bases). The sequence was collected from a woman aged 80 or older with active or convalescent COVID-19. The CDR3 protein is CASSGGWLATETQYF. CDR3 nucleotides: TGTGCCAGCAGCGGGGGGTGGCTAGCGACGGAGACCCAGTACTTC. Filled out from reference TRBV5-5 and TRBJ2-5, the complete variable domain reads DAGVTQSPTHLIKTRGQQVTLRCSPISGHKSVSWYQQVLGQGPQFIFQYYEKEERGRGNFPDRFSARQFPNYSSELNVNALLLGDSALYLCASSGGWLATETQYFGPGTRLLVL.